Shown below are 18 T cell receptor beta chains from a single sample sequenced in a study of blood T cell repertoires in COVID-19. Using immunoSEQ multiplex PCR, the repertoire was profiled, and TCRdb retains in-frame clones only, with some absent. The sample shows approximately 98,000 clones, 70% to 85% of them seen only once. The specimen was peripheral blood. The receptors stem from a woman aged 40 to 50 with acute or convalescent COVID-19.

V gene TRBV7-2 combines with J gene TRBJ2-1, with 7 bases fitting TRBD1. CDR1 and CDR2 from the germline V gene are SGHTA and FQGNSA. V lost 8 bases and J lost 3; bases outside the gene matches: 4. The CDR3 consists of 13 residues. The CDR3 DNA reads TGTGCCAGCGGGACAGTTAGCTACAATGAGCAGTTCTTC. This encodes CASGTVSYNEQFF. Together with reference TRBV7-2 and TRBJ2-1, the CDR3 gives the full variable domain: GAGVSQSPSNKVTEKGKDVELRCDPISGHTALYWYRQSLGQGLEFLIYFQGNSAPDKSGLPSDRFSAERTGGSVSTLTIQRTQQEDSAVYLCASGTVSYNEQFFGPGTRLTVL.

The V and J genes are TRBV5-4 and TRBJ2-7; TRBD1 might be the D (6 bases). The CDR3 has 15 amino acids. The V gene lost 0 bases and the J gene lost 3 bases, with 13 bases spanning the gap. Germline V gene sequence: CDR1 SGHNT, CDR2 YYREEE (reference sequence). The CDR3 sequence: CASSLGTQGYYEQYF. CDR3 nucleotides: TGTGCCAGCAGCTTGGGGACACAGGGATACTACGAGCAGTACTTC.

This clone has a handful of counts. V gene TRBV29-1 combines with J gene TRBJ1-1; no reliable D call. The germline V and J ends were trimmed by 5 bases and 0 bases, with 10 bases remaining between them. Germline CDR1 reads SQVTM; CDR2 reads ANQGSEA. CDR3 length: 13 amino acids. The CDR3 sequence is CSVYPDLNTEAFF. The CDR3 DNA is TGCAGCGTTTACCCGGACTTGAACACTGAAGCTTTCTTT.

The chain is built from TRBV7-3 and TRBJ1-6; D is unresolved. This CDR3 spans 13 amino acids. V was pared by 0 bases and J by 8 bases, with 5 bases between. The germline CDR1 and CDR2 sequences are SGHTA and FQGTGA. CDR3 in amino acids: CASSLTQDSPLHF. The CDR3 DNA follows: TGTGCCAGCAGCTTAACCCAGGATTCACCCCTCCACTTT.

This clone was found many times. V is TRBV28 and J is TRBJ1-2; D perhaps matches TRBD1 (6 bases). CDR1 and CDR2 (germline): MDHEN, SYDVKM. V dropped 3 bases and J dropped 6 bases, with 14 bases sitting between them. This CDR3 spans 14 amino acids. The CDR3 nucleotides read TGTGCCAGCAGTTTGCCAGGGGTTGGGCATGGCTACACCTTC. Translation: CASSLPGVGHGYTF.

The chain employs TRBV9 and TRBJ2-3; the match to TRBD2 covers 8 bases. Germline V lookup: CDR1 SGDLS, CDR2 YYNGEE. V gave up 0 bases and J gave up 4 bases; unmatched junction bases: 10. CDR3 length equals 17 residues. DNA for the CDR3: TGTGCCAGCAGCGTAGGATGGGGCGGGGGGTCAGCAGATACGCAGTATTTT. Amino acid sequence: CASSVGWGGGSADTQYF.

The rearrangement joins TRBV7-2 to TRBJ1-2, with D unclear. This CDR3 comprises 14 residues. Trimming took 3 bases from V and 5 from J, leaving 13 bases between them. Per the germline V gene, CDR1 is SGHTA and CDR2 is FQGNSA. CDR3 in amino acids: CASSLPVNLYGYTF. Here the CDR3 DNA reads TGTGCCAGCAGCTTGCCGGTAAACCTTTATGGCTACACCTTC.

The CDR3 DNA follows: TGTGCCAGCAGCTTCCCCGGGGGGCAAGGTGAAGCTTTCTTT. This codes for CASSFPGGQGEAFF. The chain links TRBV11-2 to TRBJ1-1; tentatively, D is TRBD1 (6 bases). The CDR3 length is 14 residues. The V and J ends lost 3 bases and 7 bases respectively, with 15 bases between them. Germline loops: CDR1 SGHAT, CDR2 FQNNGV.

The chain has TRBV5-1 and TRBJ2-2; D possibly corresponds to TRBD1 (5 bases). Trimming removed 3 bases at V and 6 bases at J, with 12 bases between. The CDR3 extends over 14 amino acids. Germline CDR1 is SGHRS and CDR2 is YFSETQ. As DNA, the CDR3 is TGCGCCAGCAGCTCGACAGTTATGCCCGGGGAGCTGTTTTTT. Amino acid sequence: CASSSTVMPGELFF. Combining the CDR3 with reference TRBV5-1 and TRBJ2-2 gives the whole variable domain KAGVTQTPRYLIKTRGQQVTLSCSPISGHRSVSWYQQTPGQGLQFLFEYFSETQRNKGNFPGRFSGRQFSNSRSEMNVSTLELGDSALYLCASSSTVMPGELFFGEGSRLTVL.

V usage is TRBV9 and J usage is TRBJ2-3, with 9 bases identical to TRBD2. The CDR3 totals 18 residues. Germline CDR1 SGDLS, CDR2 YYNGEE. V shed 0 bases and J 2 bases; nucleotides not matched to a gene: 10. CDR3 DNA: TGTGCCAGCAGCGTAGCTACCCTTAGCGGGGGCCCCACAGATACGCAGTATTTT. This translates into CASSVATLSGGPTDTQYF.

The gene calls are TRBV6-2 or TRBV6-3 and TRBJ2-7; possible D gene TRBD1, 5 bases. V shed 4 bases and J shed 3 bases, with 16 bases lying between them. Germline values: CDR1 MNHEY, CDR2 SVGEGT. This CDR3 has 15 amino acids. This CDR3 reads CASSSAQGSSYEQYF. The CDR3 DNA reads TGTGCCAGCAGTTCCGCCCAGGGTTCTAGCTACGAGCAGTACTTC.

At least ten counts were recorded for this clone. The chain employs TRBV30 and TRBJ1-3; 12 positions agree with TRBD1. CDR1 and CDR2 from the germline V gene are GTSNPN and SVGIG (reference sequence). The CDR3 length is 15 residues. With 4 bases clipped from V and 3 bases from J, the junction kept 4 bases outside the gene matches. The CDR3 spells CAWNRDRGHGNTIYF. The CDR3 DNA is TGTGCCTGGAACCGGGACAGGGGGCATGGAAACACCATATATTTT.

The CDR3 loop is CATSRAPHRSGTNEKLFF. The CDR3 DNA reads TGTGCCACCAGCAGAGCTCCTCATCGGAGCGGAACTAATGAAAAACTGTTTTTT. V usage is TRBV15 and J usage is TRBJ1-4; D remains ambiguous. Germline V gene lookup returns CDR1 LNHNV and CDR2 YYDKDF (reference sequence). CDR3 length equals 18 residues. Trimming stripped 1 base from V and 1 base from J, with 16 bases between. Drawing the rest from reference TRBV15 and TRBJ1-4, the complete variable domain is DAMVIQNPRYQVTQFGKPVTLSCSQTLNHNVMYWYQQKSSQAPKLLFHYYDKDFNNEADTPDNFQSRRPNTSFCFLDIRSPGLGDTAMYLCATSRAPHRSGTNEKLFFGSGTQLSVL.

The genes are TRBV9 and TRBJ1-1; 7 nucleotides agree with TRBD1. In germline, CDR1 is SGDLS, CDR2 YYNGEE. V lost 3 bases and J lost 6; bases outside the gene matches: 8. This CDR3 is built from 14 residues. The CDR3: CASSGKDRVSEAFF. CDR3 nucleotide sequence: TGTGCCAGCAGCGGAAAAGACAGGGTCTCTGAAGCTTTCTTT.

The chain has TRBV6-6 and TRBJ1-3, with 9 positions matching TRBD1. The CDR3 is 16 amino acids. Germline trimming cut 5 bases from V and 1 base from J; bases unmatched to any gene: 6. Germline V gene data show CDR1 as MNHNY and CDR2 as SVGAGI (reference sequence). DNA of the CDR3: TGTGCCAGCAGTCCGGGACAGGGAATGTCTGGAAACACCATATATTTT. Residues: CASSPGQGMSGNTIYF.

V is TRBV12-3 or TRBV12-4 and J is TRBJ2-1; TRBD1 aligns across 9 bases. The CDR3 loop spans 13 amino acids. The V segment lost 5 bases and the J segment 9 bases; nucleotides outside the gene matches: 5. Written as DNA, the CDR3 is TGTGCCAGCAGTCCCGGGACAGGGAGTGAGCAGTTCTTC. Translated: CASSPGTGSEQFF.

J is TRBJ2-3 and V is TRBV2; 8 positions agree with TRBD1. V trimming: 10 bases; J trimming: 3 bases; junction bases outside the gene matches: 6. Germline lookup yields CDR1 SNHLY and CDR2 FYNNEI. This CDR3 contains 13 residues. CDR3 sequence reads: CANRQGRTDTQYF. The CDR3 DNA is TGTGCCAACAGACAGGGGCGGACAGATACGCAGTATTTT.

The chain joins TRBV2 to TRBJ1-5; weak D call: TRBD1 (6 bases). Germline V lookup: CDR1 SNHLY, CDR2 FYNNEI. The CDR3 covers 15 residues. The germline V and J ends were trimmed by 1 base and 6 bases, with 13 bases remaining between them. The CDR3 DNA sequence: TGTGCCAGCAGTGAAGGCCAGGGGAGGGGTCAGCCCCAGCATTTT. This codes for CASSEGQGRGQPQHF.